What follows are 17 T cell receptor beta chains derived from one specimen sequenced in a study. Profiled with immunoSEQ multiplex PCR; TCRdb holds only in-frame clones, not every one. The repertoire includes around 54,000 clones, 85% to 95% of them detected once, and about 10% sits in the top ten. The sequenced sample consisted of PBMCs. These receptors were collected from a middle-aged man with rheumatoid arthritis.

The CDR3 DNA is TGTGCCGGCGGACCAGGGGGCAATAGCAATCAGCCCCAGCATTTT. Translated, it gives CAGGPGGNSNQPQHF. J is TRBJ1-5 and V is TRBV30; 8 positions match TRBD1. The CDR3 has 15 amino acids. Trimming removed 8 bases from V and 0 bases from J; junction bases left unmatched: 9. From germline, CDR1 is GTSNPN and CDR2 SVGIG (reference sequence).

The chain uses TRBV25-1 and TRBJ2-3; perhaps D is TRBD1 or TRBD2 (5 bases each). This CDR3 is built from 15 residues. Germline CDR1 and CDR2: MGHDK and SYGVNS. V shed 9 bases and J shed 1 base, with 17 bases lying between them. The CDR3 DNA reads as TGTGCCAGAGCAGTCCCCCAGGGACGCACAGATACGCAGTATTTT. Amino acid sequence: CARAVPQGRTDTQYF.

The chain employs TRBV27 and TRBJ2-3, with D maybe TRBD2 (5 bases). Germline V gene data show CDR1 as MNHEY and CDR2 as SMNVEV (reference sequence). This CDR3 spans 15 amino acids. Trimming cost V 4 bases and J 2 bases, with 13 bases left between them. Written as DNA, the CDR3 is TGTGCCAGCAGTTCTAGCTCGACATACACAGATACGCAGTATTTT. As protein: CASSSSSTYTDTQYF.

CDR3 in DNA: TGCGCCAGCGGGCCCCCAGGGGACACTGAAGCTTTCTTT. As protein: CASGPPGDTEAFF. The V call is TRBV5-1, the J call TRBJ1-1; D may be TRBD1 (6 bases). Deletions cut 7 bases from V and 3 bases from J, with 13 bases between. Germline V gene sequence: CDR1 SGHRS, CDR2 YFSETQ. This CDR3 is built from 13 residues.

V and J are TRBV4-3 and TRBJ2-3; perhaps D is TRBD1 or TRBD2 (5 bases each). V was trimmed by 4 bases and J by 4 bases, leaving 12 bases between them. From germline, CDR1 is LGHNA and CDR2 YSLEER. CDR3 length: 14 amino acids. This CDR3 reads CASSRGTYADTQYF. Here the CDR3 DNA reads TGCGCCAGCAGCCGAGGGACCTATGCAGATACGCAGTATTTT.

The chain carries TRBV19 and TRBJ2-1, with D possibly being TRBD2 (6 bases). Germline-derived CDR1 and CDR2 are LNHDA and SQIVND (reference sequence). The CDR3 runs to 14 residues. The V gene lost 9 bases and the J gene lost 1 base, with 13 bases spanning the gap. The DNA for the CDR3 is TGTGCCAGCGGGCTAGCGCTTTCCTACAATGAGCAGTTCTTC. Translated, it gives CASGLALSYNEQFF.

The CDR3 bases are TGTGCCAGCAGCTTACGGGACTCCTACGAGCAGTACTTC. Residues: CASSLRDSYEQYF. The gene calls are TRBV11-2 and TRBJ2-7, with D tentatively TRBD2 (5 bases). V lost 2 bases and J lost 0, with 5 bases in between. Germline V gene data show CDR1 as SGHAT and CDR2 as FQNNGV. This CDR3 comprises 13 residues.

The chain employs TRBV28 and TRBJ1-3; D not resolved. The germline CDR1 and CDR2 sequences are MDHEN and SYDVKM. The CDR3 runs 13 residues. The V end lost 4 bases, the J end lost 8 bases, and 12 bases lay between the germline ends. The CDR3 loop reads CASSSSPRDTIYF. CDR3 coding DNA: TGTGCCAGCAGTTCCTCCCCGCGGGACACCATATATTTT.

CDR3 coding DNA: TGCGCCAGCAGCTGGACCACTACAGATACGCAGTATTTT. It specifies CASSWTTTDTQYF. This chain joins TRBV5-1 and TRBJ2-3; D gene uncertain. The CDR3 is 13 amino acids. Trimming removed 3 bases at V and 3 bases at J, with 8 bases between. Germline V gene sequence: CDR1 SGHRS, CDR2 YFSETQ.

The chain carries TRBV30 and TRBJ2-3; 9 bases are shared with TRBD2. V gave up 2 bases and J gave up 4 bases; unmatched junction bases: 4. The CDR3 consists of 14 residues. Germline values: CDR1 GTSNPN, CDR2 SVGIG (reference sequence). Written as DNA, the CDR3 is TGTGCCTGGAGTCAGGGACTAGCCTCAGATACGCAGTATTTT. This gives the protein CAWSQGLASDTQYF.

This clone was counted a single time. The chain uses TRBV5-4 and TRBJ1-1, with a possible D match to TRBD1 (5 bases). Germline CDR1 and CDR2: SGHNT and YYREEE (reference sequence). Deletions cut 4 bases from V and 2 bases from J, with 18 bases between. The CDR3 covers 16 residues. The CDR3 here is CASSQATVVVNTEAFF. The CDR3 DNA reads TGTGCCAGCAGCCAAGCGACAGTCGTGGTAAACACTGAAGCTTTCTTT.

V and J are TRBV21-1 and TRBJ1-1; no DNA check was done on the table's D call, TRBD1. TRBV21-1 is described as a pseudogene. The CDR3 is 16 amino acids. The CDR3 loop is CASSKRDRVGMTEAFF. The CDR3 DNA reads as TGTGCCAGCAGCAAAAGGGACAGGGTTGGGATGACTGAAGCTTTCTTT.

This chain connects TRBV9 to TRBJ1-5; 8 bases map to TRBD1. Per germline, CDR1 SGDLS and CDR2 YYNGEE. V shed 5 bases and J 3 bases; nucleotides not matched to a gene: 7. The CDR3 length is 15 residues. The CDR3 coding sequence is TGTGCCAGCAGTTATGGACAGGGTGTCAATCAGCCCCAGCATTTT. This sequence encodes CASSYGQGVNQPQHF.

The chain employs TRBV6-6 and TRBJ1-5, with D hard to call. The CDR3 totals 15 residues. Germline V gene data show CDR1 as MNHNY and CDR2 as SVGAGI (reference sequence). V lost 2 bases to trimming and J lost 0 bases, with 8 bases between them. The CDR3 loop reads CASSYDIPSNQPQHF. CDR3 bases: TGTGCCAGCAGTTACGACATACCTAGCAATCAGCCCCAGCATTTT.

The chain links TRBV6-5 to TRBJ1-1; D is uncertain. This CDR3 is built from 13 residues. Germline V gene data show CDR1 as MNHEY and CDR2 as SVGAGI. V lost 6 bases and J 4 bases, leaving 12 bases between the germline ends. The CDR3, as DNA: TGTGCCAGCAGCCTGAACGCAGGCACTGAAGCTTTCTTT. It is translated as CASSLNAGTEAFF.

The chain joins TRBV19 to TRBJ1-1; 8 bases fit TRBD1. The germline gives CDR1 LNHDA, CDR2 SQIVND (reference sequence). V lost 5 bases and J lost 9; bases outside the gene matches: 14. This CDR3 contains 15 residues. The CDR3 bases are TGTGCCAGTAGTCCGGACAGGGAAGAGTTTAATCAAGCTTTCTTT. Translating it yields CASSPDREEFNQAFF.

This chain joins TRBV7-2 and TRBJ1-1; the D is unclear. Trimming left V 2 bases short and J 3 bases short, with 1 base between. The length of the CDR3 is 11 residues. The germline V gene has CDR1 SGHTA and CDR2 FQGNSA. The CDR3 nucleotides are TGTGCCAGCAGCTTATACACTGAAGCTTTCTTT. Protein sequence: CASSLYTEAFF.